This T cell receptor (beta chain) emerged from a study of T cell changes during pregnancy in multiple sclerosis. Repertoires were generated with immunoSEQ multiplex PCR, while TCRdb's copy carries only in-frame clones and drops some. The repertoire consists of 55,000 to 65,000 clones, with about 94% occurring once and the leading ten covering 2.6%. CDR1 is LNHDA, CDR2 SQIVND, per germline (reference sequence). The CDR3 totals 16 residues. V gave up 3 bases and J gave up 4 bases; unmatched junction bases: 11. This clonotype was sampled from a female donor with multiple sclerosis, enrolled in a pregnancy study. The material was CD8+ T cells from peripheral blood mononuclear cells, obtained in the third trimester of pregnancy. The chain carries TRBV19 and TRBJ2-7; TRBD2 agrees at 8 bases. The CDR3 DNA reads as TGTGCCAGTAGTATGGGAGGAGTAGCGGGAAAATACGAGCAGTACTTC. Its translation is CASSMGGVAGKYEQYF.